The entry below gives a single TCR beta chain sequence along with its context. This sample was taken from a study of shared clonotypes between healthy human individuals. Overall study context: Each donor's CD4 naive and CD4 memory cells filled three plates apiece, CD8 naive two, and CD8 memory one.

Deep-level running was used for the assay. The repertoire was sequenced with immunoSEQ multiplex PCR; TCRdb's copy has only in-frame clones and lacks some. The sample contains 2 million to 2.5 million clones, 85% to 95% of which appear only once. The CDR3 is 14 residues long. CDR1 and CDR2 from the germline V gene are SNHLY and FYNNEI. The V end was cut by 2 bases, the J end by 8 bases, with 14 bases between. Material: naive CD4+ T cells sorted from blood. Described subset: CD45RA+ positively selected. This TCR derives from a man in his late teens or twenties in good health. V usage is TRBV2 and J usage is TRBJ2-3; TRBD2 might be the D (5 bases). The CDR3 sequence is CASSEIPVAGTQYF. For the CDR3, the DNA is TGTGCCAGCAGTGAAATCCCCGTCGCGGGTACGCAGTATTTT.